This T cell receptor (beta chain) came from a study of CD8 T cells in Susac syndrome. The sequenced target, TCR beta, came from blood CD8+ and CD4+ T cells. The multiple sclerosis control group consisted of treatment-naive patients whose relapsing-remitting disease, which was either stable or active, fulfilled revised McDonald criteria. TEMRA cells were FACS-enriched, unlike CD8+ and CD4+ T cells, which were negatively isolated. With random hexamers, reverse transcription was performed on roughly 0.45 to 1 ug of RNA. Each CDR3 protein is one row after TCRdb ran MiXCR on the immunoSEQ multiplex PCR reads. The sample shows more than 55,000 distinct CDR3 sequences, 96% of them seen only once. Germline assignment: CDR1 MNHEY and CDR2 SVGEGT. V was pared by 4 bases and J by 6 bases, with 10 bases between. This CDR3 comprises 12 residues.

The sample comprised CD4+ T cells from PBMCs. The TCR comes from a human donor with multiple sclerosis. V usage is TRBV6-2 or TRBV6-3 and J usage is TRBJ2-7; maybe TRBD2 (6 bases). The CDR3 is CASSSTSSEQYF. In DNA form, the CDR3 reads TGTGCCAGCAGTTCGACTAGTTCCGAGCAGTACTTC.